These 19 T cell receptor beta chains were all obtained from the same sample, sequenced in a study of T cell clonotyping in hematopoietic cell transplantation. This table comes from immunoSEQ multiplex PCR, and its TCRdb copy is limited to in-frame clones, with some not included. Of 4,000 or so clones listed, around three quarters were seen once; the top ten hold nearly 35%. Sequenced material: peripheral blood mononuclear cells, taken 100 days after allogeneic stem cell transplant. All receptors come from a male patient in his fifties who had an allogeneic stem cell transplant from an unrelated donor, so the T cells may come from the graft donor. Some clones in this sample may be carry-over from other donors' samples.

J is TRBJ1-1 and V is TRBV6-6; TRBD1 might be the D (6 bases). The V gene's germline CDR1 is MNHNY and CDR2 SVGAGI (reference sequence). CDR3 length: 13 residues. Deletions cut 4 bases from V and 1 base from J, with 7 bases between. CDR3 residues: CASSSGQNTEAFF. The DNA of the CDR3 is TGTGCCAGCAGTTCGGGACAGAACACTGAAGCTTTCTTT.

This clone has just a few counts. This chain connects TRBV11-2 to TRBJ1-2, with unresolved D. Deletions cut 0 bases from V and 4 bases from J, with 15 bases between. This CDR3 contains 16 residues. The germline gives CDR1 SGHAT, CDR2 FQNNGV. Here the CDR3 reads CASSLDLRGGVYGYTF. The CDR3 region has the DNA TGTGCCAGCAGCTTAGATCTGCGGGGTGGGGTCTATGGCTACACCTTC.

This clone is deemed large. The chain uses TRBV29-1 and TRBJ1-1; D uncertain. V lost 6 bases to trimming and J lost 4 bases, with 9 bases between them. The CDR3 covers 11 residues. Germline CDR1 SQVTM, CDR2 ANQGSEA. The CDR3 loop is CSVQTPTEAFF. CDR3 in DNA: TGCAGCGTGCAGACCCCCACTGAAGCTTTCTTT.

The chain links TRBV29-1 to TRBJ1-1, with TRBD1 as a possible D gene (6 bases). V lost 6 bases and J 5 bases, leaving 13 bases between the germline ends. The germline CDR1 and CDR2 sequences are SQVTM and ANQGSEA. There are 12 residues in the CDR3. CDR3 nucleotide sequence: TGCAGCGTCGCTAGGGGGGGGACTGAAGCTTTCTTT. Encoded protein: CSVARGGTEAFF. The variable domain in full, with the rest retrieved from reference TRBV29-1 and TRBJ1-1, is SAVISQKPSRDICQRGTSLTIQCQVDSQVTMMFWYRQQPGQSLTLIATANQGSEATYESGFVIDKFPISRPNLTFSTLTVSNMSPEDSSIYLCSVARGGTEAFFGQGTRLTVV.

The chain recombines TRBV11-2 with TRBJ1-2; TRBD1 is a possible D gene (5 bases). Germline V gene sequence: CDR1 SGHAT, CDR2 FQNNGV. V gave up 0 bases and J gave up 4 bases, with 15 bases separating them. The CDR3 consists of 16 residues. As DNA, the CDR3 is TGTGCCAGCAGCTTAGATCTGAGGGGAGGTATCTATGGCTACACCTTC. Translating gives CASSLDLRGGIYGYTF.

CDR3 region: CASSSGGATDTQYF. The CDR3 DNA reads TGTGCCAGCAGTAGCGGGGGGGCCACAGATACGCAGTATTTT. The genes are TRBV6-4 and TRBJ2-3, with 10 positions matching TRBD2. The CDR3 loop spans 14 amino acids. CDR1 is MRHNA and CDR2 is SNTAGT in the germline V gene. V dropped 5 bases and J dropped 2; count of bases not matched to a gene: 1.

This clone appeared once. V usage is TRBV10-1 and J usage is TRBJ2-3, with 12 nucleotides matching TRBD2. The CDR3 spans 15 residues. Germline V gene data show CDR1 as WNHNN and CDR2 as SYGVQD (reference sequence). With 8 bases clipped from V and 1 base from J, the junction kept 4 bases outside the gene matches. The CDR3 region is CASGRLAGGTDTQYF. In DNA form, the CDR3 reads TGCGCCAGCGGACGACTAGCGGGGGGCACAGATACGCAGTATTTT.

The rearrangement uses TRBV5-1 and TRBJ1-1; D uncertain. V lost 3 bases, J lost 1 base, and 16 bases lay in between. The germline CDR1 and CDR2 sequences are SGHRS and YFSETQ. The CDR3 extends over 16 amino acids. The CDR3 DNA is TGCGCCAGCAGCTGGGCCAAAGGCACTTCGAACACTGAAGCTTTCTTT. Protein: CASSWAKGTSNTEAFF.

The chain joins TRBV19 to TRBJ1-1, with D perhaps TRBD1 (5 bases). The V end lost 3 bases, the J end lost 6 bases, and 14 bases lay between the germline ends. This CDR3 is built from 14 residues. CDR1 is LNHDA, CDR2 SQIVND, per germline (reference sequence). DNA for the CDR3: TGTGCCAGTAGTATTGGTCCCCTGGGACCTGAAGCTTTCTTT. It codes for CASSIGPLGPEAFF.

This clone was observed a handful of times. The rearrangement uses TRBV2 and TRBJ2-5; 9 bases align to TRBD1. V lost 6 bases and J lost 5; bases outside the gene matches: 7. Germline V gene lookup returns CDR1 SNHLY and CDR2 FYNNEI. This CDR3 comprises 14 residues. The CDR3 region has the DNA TGTGCCAGCAGGCTGACAGGGGGTAGGGAGACCCAGTACTTC. It specifies CASRLTGGRETQYF. The full variable domain, rest sourced from reference TRBV2 and TRBJ2-5, is EPEVTQTPSHQVTQMGQEVILRCVPISNHLYFYWYRQILGQKVEFLVSFYNNEISEKSEIFDDQFSVERPDGSNFTLKIRSTKLEDSAMYFCASRLTGGRETQYFGPGTRLLVL.

This chain uses TRBV28 with TRBJ2-1; D is unresolved. Trimming pared 3 bases from V and 0 bases from J, leaving 6 bases between. The CDR3 covers 14 residues. Germline loops: CDR1 MDHEN, CDR2 SYDVKM. CDR3 in amino acids: CASSFLSSYNEQFF. CDR3 DNA sequence: TGTGCCAGCAGTTTTTTGAGCTCCTACAATGAGCAGTTCTTC.

This clone was detected only a few times. The rearrangement joins TRBV29-1 to TRBJ2-7, with 7 bases aligning to TRBD2. Germline V gene lookup returns CDR1 SQVTM and CDR2 ANQGSEA. The CDR3 spans 13 residues. The J segment lost 5 bases and the V segment lost 4 bases, leaving 8 bases of the junction unmatched. This CDR3 is CSVVRGENHEQYF. Written as DNA, the CDR3 is TGCAGCGTTGTTCGGGGGGAGAACCACGAGCAGTACTTC.

V gene TRBV30 combines with J gene TRBJ1-2, with no clear D. Trimming removed 2 bases from V and 5 bases from J, with 12 bases in between. CDR1 and CDR2 (germline): GTSNPN, SVGIG (reference sequence). The CDR3 is 13 amino acids. This chain's CDR3 is CAWSIILGYGYTF. The DNA of the CDR3 is TGTGCCTGGAGTATAATTCTGGGGTATGGCTACACCTTC.

This chain links TRBV20-1 with TRBJ1-4; perhaps TRBD1 as D (5 bases). The germline V and J ends were trimmed by 7 bases and 8 bases, with 11 bases remaining between them. In germline, CDR1 is DFQATT, CDR2 SNEGSKA (reference sequence). This CDR3 is 11 amino acids long. The CDR3 DNA is TGCAGTGGGGAGGGGCACGAAAAACTGTTTTTT. As protein: CSGEGHEKLFF.

The genes are TRBV29-1 and TRBJ1-2; D call uncertain. CDR3 length: 12 amino acids. The V and J ends lost 2 bases and 8 bases respectively, with 12 bases between them. Germline loops: CDR1 SQVTM, CDR2 ANQGSEA. The CDR3 sequence: CSVERGPRGYTF. The CDR3 nucleotides read TGCAGCGTTGAAAGAGGGCCTCGCGGCTACACCTTC.

This chain links TRBV30 with TRBJ2-1; D gene uncertain. Germline-derived CDR1 and CDR2 are GTSNPN and SVGIG (reference sequence). Trimming cost V 0 bases and J 7 bases, with 7 bases left between them. This CDR3 has 12 amino acids. The chain's CDR3 is CAWSVLGNEQFF. In DNA form, the CDR3 reads TGTGCCTGGAGTGTACTGGGGAATGAGCAGTTCTTC.

This chain uses TRBV4-1 with TRBJ2-7, with 10 bases lining up with TRBD2. The germline V gene encodes CDR1 MGHRA and CDR2 YSYEKL. V lost 6 bases and J lost 2; bases outside the gene matches: 4. The CDR3 is 14 amino acids. CDR3 amino acids: CASSQLAGTYEQYF. The CDR3 coding sequence is TGCGCCAGCAGTCAACTAGCGGGGACCTACGAGCAGTACTTC.

The V gene is TRBV5-1, the J gene TRBJ2-3, with D uncertain. Trimming pared 0 bases from V and 2 bases from J, leaving 7 bases between. The V gene's germline CDR1 is SGHRS and CDR2 YFSETQ. The CDR3 totals 14 residues. DNA for the CDR3: TGCGCCAGCAGCTTGGCCGGTCTCACAGATACGCAGTATTTT. It translates to CASSLAGLTDTQYF.

The chain uses TRBV9 and TRBJ2-3; D is unclear. The germline V and J ends were trimmed by 3 bases and 4 bases, with 9 bases remaining between them. Germline V gives CDR1 SGDLS, CDR2 YYNGEE. The CDR3 is 13 amino acids. The CDR3 region is CASSAPGADTQYF. The DNA of the CDR3 is TGTGCCAGCAGCGCTCCCGGAGCAGATACGCAGTATTTT.